The next 12 T cell receptor beta chains were all read from a single sample in a study of early T cells in non-severe SARS-CoV-2 infection. TCRdb passed the 5' RACE reads through MiXCR, listing each CDR3 protein once. The sample includes around 68,000 distinct CDR3 sequences, around 12% seen only once; the top ten take over 1.1%. This material consisted of whole blood, taken at baseline. Receptor source: an adult who was a healthcare worker with PCR-confirmed SARS-CoV-2 infection or an uninfected control (not recorded which).

V and J are TRBV12-3 or TRBV12-4 and TRBJ2-5; the D gene could be TRBD1 or TRBD2 (5 bases each). The CDR3 loop spans 14 amino acids. V was pared by 6 bases and J by 4 bases, with 15 bases between. CDR3 bases: TGTGCCAGCAGGTCGGGGCTCGGAGGAGAGACCCAGTACTTC. The encoded protein is CASRSGLGGETQYF.

This clonotype was counted ten times or more. The chain employs TRBV27 and TRBJ1-5; D uncertain. Germline CDR1 is MNHEY and CDR2 is SMNVEV (reference sequence). The V end was cut by 0 bases, the J end by 6 bases, with 6 bases between. The CDR3 totals 13 residues. CDR3 region: CASSLSAGQPQHF. The CDR3 DNA sequence: TGTGCCAGCAGTTTATCGGCCGGTCAGCCCCAGCATTTT.

This clonotype was picked up many times. The genes are TRBV28 and TRBJ2-7; TRBD2 might be the D (7 bases). V was trimmed by 7 bases and J by 3 bases, leaving 19 bases between them. The CDR3 has 15 amino acids. Germline assignment: CDR1 MDHEN and CDR2 SYDVKM. CDR3 sequence: CASTGGELGGYEQYF. As DNA, the CDR3 is TGTGCCAGCACGGGGGGCGAATTGGGAGGCTACGAGCAGTACTTC.

The CDR3 sequence is CASSLKRGITEAFF. For the CDR3, the DNA is TGTGCCAGCAGCTTGAAGCGGGGGATAACTGAAGCTTTCTTT. V usage is TRBV7-9 and J usage is TRBJ1-1, with D possibly being TRBD1 (5 bases). The CDR3 length is 14 residues. With 3 bases removed from V and 5 bases from J, the gap between germline ends came to 13 bases. The V gene's germline CDR1 is SEHNR and CDR2 FQNEAQ (reference sequence).

In its sample, this clonotype was seen many times. The V and J genes are TRBV7-8 and TRBJ2-5; 7 bases line up with TRBD1. CDR3 length: 12 amino acids. Looked up from germline, CDR1 is SGHVS and CDR2 is FQNEAQ. Trimming took 6 bases from V and 4 from J; bases not matched to a gene: 2. CDR3 protein: CASSRDRETQYF. The CDR3 region has the DNA TGTGCCAGCAGTCGGGACAGAGAGACCCAGTACTTC. Combining the CDR3 with reference TRBV7-8 and TRBJ2-5 gives the whole variable domain GAGVSQSPRYKVAKRGQDVALRCDPISGHVSLFWYQQALGQGPEFLTYFQNEAQLDKSGLPSDRFFAERPEGSVSTLKIQRTQQEDSAVYLCASSRDRETQYFGPGTRLLVL.

This clonotype was found a few times. The genes are TRBV7-2 and TRBJ2-3; D gene ambiguous. Trimming left V 1 base short and J 2 bases short, with 13 bases between. The germline gives CDR1 SGHTA, CDR2 FQGNSA. CDR3 length equals 16 residues. The CDR3 sequence is CASSLVQTAYTDTQYF. The CDR3 DNA reads TGTGCCAGCAGCTTAGTACAGACGGCCTACACAGATACGCAGTATTTT.

This clonotype showed up many times. The gene calls are TRBV24-1 and TRBJ1-4; 8 bases are shared with TRBD1. The J segment lost 2 bases and the V segment lost 3 bases, leaving 4 bases of the junction unmatched. The CDR3 contains 16 residues. The V gene's germline CDR1 is KGHDR and CDR2 SFDVKD. The CDR3 loop reads CATSDPGGGTNEKLFF. For the CDR3, the DNA is TGTGCCACCAGTGATCCAGGGGGCGGGACTAATGAAAAACTGTTTTTT.

J is TRBJ2-5 and V is TRBV10-2; D tentatively reads TRBD1 or TRBD2 (5 bases each). From germline, CDR1 is WSHSY and CDR2 SAAADI. The CDR3 extends over 13 amino acids. The ends were cut back, 7 bases at V and 2 bases at J, with 11 bases in the middle. Here the CDR3 DNA reads TGCGCCAGCACTGGGACCGGACAAGAGACCCAGTACTTC. Its protein product is CASTGTGQETQYF.

This clonotype has at least ten counts. The V gene is TRBV28, the J gene TRBJ1-1, with TRBD1 as a possible D gene (6 bases). V shed 4 bases and J shed 6 bases, with 6 bases lying between them. Germline lookup yields CDR1 MDHEN and CDR2 SYDVKM. The CDR3 has 11 residues. DNA for the CDR3: TGTGCCAGCAGTTACAGGGCTGAAGCTTTCTTT. It is translated as CASSYRAEAFF.

A few counts support this clonotype. The rearrangement links TRBV4-3 to TRBJ2-1; 8 nucleotides line up with TRBD2. V shed 0 bases, J shed 1 base, and the junction held 2 bases outside the gene matches. There are 16 residues in the CDR3. Germline V CDR1 and CDR2: LGHNA, YSLEER. The CDR3: CASSQETGGSYNEQFF. DNA for the CDR3: TGCGCCAGCAGCCAAGAAACGGGAGGGTCCTACAATGAGCAGTTCTTC.

This clonotype was seen only a few times. The chain uses TRBV7-2 and TRBJ2-5; D gene uncertain. The CDR3 contains 13 residues. The germline V gene has CDR1 SGHTA and CDR2 FQGNSA. Trimming took 0 bases from V and 6 from J, leaving 8 bases between them. CDR3 sequence reads: CASSLAVGQTQYF. In nucleotides, the CDR3 is TGTGCCAGCAGCTTAGCGGTAGGGCAGACCCAGTACTTC.

In its sample, this clonotype was seen many times. J is TRBJ1-5 and V is TRBV12-5; perhaps TRBD1 as D (6 bases). Per germline, CDR1 LGHNT and CDR2 FRNRAP. Trimming removed 1 base from V and 7 bases from J, with 8 bases in between. This CDR3 has 13 amino acids. CDR3 nucleotide sequence: TGTGCTAGTGGTTTGGACAGGGACCAGCCCCAGCATTTT. This codes for CASGLDRDQPQHF.